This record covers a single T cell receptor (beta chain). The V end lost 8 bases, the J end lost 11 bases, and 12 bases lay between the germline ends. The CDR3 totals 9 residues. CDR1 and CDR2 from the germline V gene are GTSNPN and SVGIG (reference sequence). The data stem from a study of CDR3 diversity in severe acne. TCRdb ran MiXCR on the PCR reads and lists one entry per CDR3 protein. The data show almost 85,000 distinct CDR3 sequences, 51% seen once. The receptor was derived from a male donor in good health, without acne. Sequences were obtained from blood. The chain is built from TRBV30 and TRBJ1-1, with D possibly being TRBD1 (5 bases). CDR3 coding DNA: TGTGCCAGCAGCCGGGGGGCTTTCTTT. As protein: CASSRGAFF.